This T cell receptor (beta chain) emerged from a study of T-cell memory formation after mild COVID-19. Study in general: Clustering of TCRs was largely donor specific.

Study-wide results and limits: Confirmation of SARS-CoV-2 specificity was lacking for second-wave clones peaking day 37.

Worth noting for this clonotype: The antigen remains undetermined.

5'RACE with constant-segment primers built TCRalpha and TCRbeta cDNA libraries with UMIs. TCRdb re-derived calls from the 5' RACE reads in MiXCR, one entry per CDR3 protein. The sample has approximately 400,000 distinct CDR3 sequences; more than 15% are singletons. V was pared by 1 base and J by 3 bases, with 9 bases of the junction left unmatched. Germline V lookup: CDR1 DFQATT, CDR2 SNEGSKA (reference sequence). This CDR3 has 16 residues. Sequencing was done on a sample of PBMCs or a T cell subset sorted from them (not recorded which). The rearrangement links TRBV20-1 to TRBJ2-7; 10 bases agree with TRBD2. The TCR comes from a man aged 18 to 30 who had mild COVID-19 (a few samples of this study predate the infection). Cell type and time point are not known. CDR3 in amino acids: CSARAGPSGSYYEQYF. CDR3 DNA sequence: TGCAGTGCTAGAGCCGGACCTAGCGGGAGTTACTACGAGCAGTACTTC.